A selection of T cell receptor beta chains follows, all from one sample in a study of vaccination and CD4 T cells after COVID-19. Antigens of these TCRs are unknown. TCRdb re-called the PCR reads through MiXCR, storing one row per CDR3 protein. The data hold under 30,000 distinct CDR3 sequences, with under 55% observed a single time. Sequencing used CD4+ T cells from blood, cultured in vitro, obtained about 7 months after SARS-CoV-2 vaccination. The receptors originated from a human donor who had recovered from COVID-19. Both conserved end residues are part of each CDR3. A D gene is named only where the DNA matches it firmly. Not every row has a clone size; where given, it reads once, few, many or a size class.

cdr3_nt cdr3_aa j_call clone_size v_call d_call
TGTGCCAGCAGTAAGTCCGGGACAGGGAGCACAGATACGCAGTATTTT CASSKSGTGSTDTQYF TRBJ2-3 . TRBV6-1 TRBD1
TGTGCCAGCAGTGCGGCCAGTGGGCGCGGAGGTTCACCCCTCCACTTT CASSAASGRGGSPLHF TRBJ1-6 few TRBV2 .
TGTGCCAGCAGCTTAGGGCGAGACATTCCCTCCTACGAGCAGTACTTC CASSLGRDIPSYEQYF TRBJ2-7 few TRBV7-2 .
TGTGCCAGCAGCATCAGTTGGTATCAGCCCCAGCATTTT CASSISWYQPQHF TRBJ1-5 . TRBV7-8 .
TGTGCCAGCAACTCATTAACCCTCAAGACCCAGTACTTC CASNSLTLKTQYF TRBJ2-5 few TRBV7-2 .
TGTGCCAGTAGTTCGGACAGCAATCAGCCCCAGCATTTT CASSSDSNQPQHF TRBJ1-5 few TRBV19 .
TGTGCCAGCAGCCGTATTTCCAATGAGCAGTTCTTC CASSRISNEQFF TRBJ2-1 . TRBV11-2 .
TGTGCCAGCAGCTTTGAACTAGCGGGAAGATACGAGCAGTACTTC CASSFELAGRYEQYF TRBJ2-7 . TRBV28 TRBD2
TGTGCCAGCAGCCAGGCCGGTGGTAGCGGGAGTGTATTGGAGTATTTT CASSQAGGSGSVLEYF TRBJ2-3 few TRBV4-2 TRBD2
TGTGCCAGCAGCTTACATGACCCCCCGGCAGGGGGACGCCAAGAGACCCAGTACTTC CASSLHDPPAGGRQETQYF TRBJ2-5 . TRBV7-9 TRBD1
TGTGCCAGCAGTTACTCGGCTAGCGGGAGTGGAAAGACCCAGTACTTC CASSYSASGSGKTQYF TRBJ2-5 few TRBV6-2/TRBV6-3 TRBD2
TGTGCCACCAGTCTTAGAGGGGGTAGTTCACCCCTCCACTTT CATSLRGGSSPLHF TRBJ1-6 . TRBV15 .
TGCAGTGCTCTAGGGGTTATAGCGGGAGGATCGGGTAATGAGCAGTTCTTC CSALGVIAGGSGNEQFF TRBJ2-1 . TRBV20-1 TRBD2
TGTGCCAGTCGGCGGGAGCCTGCCGGGGAGCTGTTTTTT CASRREPAGELFF TRBJ2-2 . TRBV27 TRBD2
TGTGCCAGCAGGGCGACAGGGGCAAGCAATCAGCCCCAGCATTTT CASRATGASNQPQHF TRBJ1-5 few TRBV6-1 TRBD1
TGTGCCAGCAGCTTACGAACAAACAATCGCGATCAGCCCCAGCATTTT CASSLRTNNRDQPQHF TRBJ1-5 . TRBV7-9 .
TGTGCCAGCACCCTTGCTCTCACAGATACGCAGTATTTT CASTLALTDTQYF TRBJ2-3 . TRBV28 .
TGTGCCAGCAGTGAGGGTTGGAGGGTTTATAATTCACCCCTCCACTTT CASSEGWRVYNSPLHF TRBJ1-6 once TRBV2 .
TGCAGCGTGGCCTCTAGCGGGAGGTCCTACGAGCAGTACTTC CSVASSGRSYEQYF TRBJ2-7 . TRBV29-1 TRBD2
TGTGCCAGCAGTTCACGGACCGGTCAGCCCCAGCATTTT CASSSRTGQPQHF TRBJ1-5 . TRBV28 .
TGTGCCAGCTCACCACAGGCGAGTCAGCCCCAGCATTTT CASSPQASQPQHF TRBJ1-5 . TRBV18 .
TGCAGTGCTAGCCTACTTTTGGATCCTTCCTACGAGCAGTACTTC CSASLLLDPSYEQYF TRBJ2-7 few TRBV20-1 .
TGTGCCAGCAGTAAACAGGGGAGGCAGTACTTC CASSKQGRQYF TRBJ2-7 few TRBV6-1 TRBD1
TGTGCCAGCAGCTTACATAGGGCTTCCCAAGAGACCCAGTACTTC CASSLHRASQETQYF TRBJ2-5 . TRBV7-3 .
TGTGCCAGCAGGGGGGATCCTGTCGGTGAGCAGTTCTTC CASRGDPVGEQFF TRBJ2-1 . TRBV7-6 .